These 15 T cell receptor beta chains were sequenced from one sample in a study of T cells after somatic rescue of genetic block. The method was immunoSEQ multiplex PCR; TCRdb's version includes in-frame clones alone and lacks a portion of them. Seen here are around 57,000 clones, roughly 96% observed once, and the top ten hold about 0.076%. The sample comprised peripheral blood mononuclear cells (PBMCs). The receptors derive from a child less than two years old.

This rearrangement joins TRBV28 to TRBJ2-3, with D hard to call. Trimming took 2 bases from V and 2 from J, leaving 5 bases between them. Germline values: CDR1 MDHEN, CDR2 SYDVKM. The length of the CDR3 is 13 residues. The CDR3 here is CASSLIPTDTQYF. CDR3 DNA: TGTGCCAGCAGTTTAATCCCCACAGATACGCAGTATTTT.

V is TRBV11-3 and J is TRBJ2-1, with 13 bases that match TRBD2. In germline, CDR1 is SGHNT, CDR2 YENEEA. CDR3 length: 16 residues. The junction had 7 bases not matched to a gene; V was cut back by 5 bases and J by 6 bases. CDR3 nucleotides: TGTGCCAGCAGCCTTGGAAGGACTAGCGGGAGCAATGAGCAGTTCTTC. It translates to CASSLGRTSGSNEQFF.

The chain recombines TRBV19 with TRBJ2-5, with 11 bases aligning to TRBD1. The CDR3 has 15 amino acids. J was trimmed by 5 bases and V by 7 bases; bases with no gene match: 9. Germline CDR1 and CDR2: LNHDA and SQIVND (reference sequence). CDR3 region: CASNPGQGALETQYF. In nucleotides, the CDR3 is TGTGCCAGTAATCCAGGACAGGGGGCTTTGGAGACCCAGTACTTC.

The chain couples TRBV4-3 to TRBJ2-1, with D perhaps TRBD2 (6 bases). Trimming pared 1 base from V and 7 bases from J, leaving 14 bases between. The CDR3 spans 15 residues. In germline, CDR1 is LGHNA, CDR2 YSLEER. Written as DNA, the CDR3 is TGCGCCAGCAGCCAAGCGACTAGTTTTTCGAATGAGCAGTTCTTC. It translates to CASSQATSFSNEQFF.

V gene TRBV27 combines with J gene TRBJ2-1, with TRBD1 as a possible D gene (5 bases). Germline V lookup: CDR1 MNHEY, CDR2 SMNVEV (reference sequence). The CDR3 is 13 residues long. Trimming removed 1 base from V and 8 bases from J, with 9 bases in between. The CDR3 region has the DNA TGTGCCAGCAGTTTATTAGGGGCCCATGAGCAGTTCTTC. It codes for CASSLLGAHEQFF.

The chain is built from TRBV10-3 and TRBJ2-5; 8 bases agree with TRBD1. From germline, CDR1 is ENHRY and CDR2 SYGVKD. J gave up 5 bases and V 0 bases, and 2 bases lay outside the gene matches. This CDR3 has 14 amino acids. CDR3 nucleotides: TGTGCCATCAGTGAGTCGACAGGGGTGGAGACCCAGTACTTC. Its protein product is CAISESTGVETQYF.

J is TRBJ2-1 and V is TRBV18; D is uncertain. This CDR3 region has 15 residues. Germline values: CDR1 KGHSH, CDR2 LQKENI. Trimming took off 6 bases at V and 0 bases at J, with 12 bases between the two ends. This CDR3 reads CASSRDLSSYNEQFF. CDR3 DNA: TGTGCCAGCTCTCGAGACTTGAGCTCCTACAATGAGCAGTTCTTC.

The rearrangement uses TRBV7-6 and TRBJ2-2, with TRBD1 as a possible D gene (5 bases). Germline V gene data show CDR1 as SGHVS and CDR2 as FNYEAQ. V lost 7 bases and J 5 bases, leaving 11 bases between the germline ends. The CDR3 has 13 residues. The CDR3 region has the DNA TGTGCCAGCACATACCCAGGGACCGGGGAGCTGTTTTTT. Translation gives CASTYPGTGELFF.

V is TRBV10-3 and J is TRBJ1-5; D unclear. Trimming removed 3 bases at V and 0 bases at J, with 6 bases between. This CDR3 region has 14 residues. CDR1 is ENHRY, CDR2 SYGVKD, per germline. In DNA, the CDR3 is TGTGCCATCAGTGAAAAATATAGCAATCAGCCCCAGCATTTT. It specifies CAISEKYSNQPQHF.

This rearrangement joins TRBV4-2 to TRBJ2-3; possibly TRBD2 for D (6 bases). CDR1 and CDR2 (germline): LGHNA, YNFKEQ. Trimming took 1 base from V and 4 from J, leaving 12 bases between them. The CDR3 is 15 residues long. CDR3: CASSQGFGSADTQYF. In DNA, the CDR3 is TGTGCCAGCAGCCAAGGGTTCGGGAGCGCAGATACGCAGTATTTT.

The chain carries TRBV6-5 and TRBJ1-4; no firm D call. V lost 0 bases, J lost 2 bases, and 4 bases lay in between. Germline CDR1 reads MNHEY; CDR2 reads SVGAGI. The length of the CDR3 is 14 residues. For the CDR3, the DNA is TGTGCCAGCAGTTACTCCGGGACTAATGAAAAACTGTTTTTT. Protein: CASSYSGTNEKLFF.

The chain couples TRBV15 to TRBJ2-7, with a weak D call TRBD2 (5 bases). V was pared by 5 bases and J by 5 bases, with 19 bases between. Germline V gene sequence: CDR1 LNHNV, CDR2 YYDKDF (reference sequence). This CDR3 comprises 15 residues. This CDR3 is CATSQWVEGSDEQYF. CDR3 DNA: TGTGCCACCAGCCAATGGGTGGAAGGGAGCGACGAGCAGTACTTC.

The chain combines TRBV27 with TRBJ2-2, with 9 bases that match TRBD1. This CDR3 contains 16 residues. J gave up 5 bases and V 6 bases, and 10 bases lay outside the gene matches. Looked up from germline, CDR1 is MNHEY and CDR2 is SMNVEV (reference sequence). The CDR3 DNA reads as TGTGCCAGCAGGCTAACAGGGGGCGGAAAAACCGGGGAGCTGTTTTTT. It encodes CASRLTGGGKTGELFF.

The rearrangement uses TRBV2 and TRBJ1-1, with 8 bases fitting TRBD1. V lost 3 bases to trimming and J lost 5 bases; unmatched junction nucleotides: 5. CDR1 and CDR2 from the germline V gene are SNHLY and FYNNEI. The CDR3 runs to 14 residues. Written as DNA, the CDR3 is TGTGCCAGCAGTGAGACAGGGGTGGGGACTGAAGCTTTCTTT. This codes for CASSETGVGTEAFF.

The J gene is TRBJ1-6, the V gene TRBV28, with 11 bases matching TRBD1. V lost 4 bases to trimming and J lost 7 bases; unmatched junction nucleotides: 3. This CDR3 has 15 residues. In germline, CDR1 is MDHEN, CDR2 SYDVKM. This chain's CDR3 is CASSSRTGGNSPLHF. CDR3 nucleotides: TGTGCCAGCAGTTCCCGGACAGGGGGCAATTCACCCCTCCACTTT.